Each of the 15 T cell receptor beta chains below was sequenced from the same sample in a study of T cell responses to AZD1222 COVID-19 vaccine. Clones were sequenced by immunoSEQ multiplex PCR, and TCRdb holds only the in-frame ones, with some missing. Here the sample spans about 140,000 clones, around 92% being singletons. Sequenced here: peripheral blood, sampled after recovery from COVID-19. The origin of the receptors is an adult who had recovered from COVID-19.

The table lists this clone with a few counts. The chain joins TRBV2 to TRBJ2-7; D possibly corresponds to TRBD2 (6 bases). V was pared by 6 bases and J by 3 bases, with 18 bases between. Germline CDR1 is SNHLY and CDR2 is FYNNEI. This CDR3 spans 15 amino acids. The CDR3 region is CASSGRVTSNYEQYF. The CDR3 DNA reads TGTGCCAGCAGCGGGAGAGTTACTAGCAACTACGAGCAGTACTTC.

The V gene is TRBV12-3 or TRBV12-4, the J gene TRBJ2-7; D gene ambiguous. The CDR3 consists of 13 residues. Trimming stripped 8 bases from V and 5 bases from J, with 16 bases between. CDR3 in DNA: TGTGCCAGCTCCCTAGAGTGGAATCACGAGCAGTACTTC. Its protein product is CASSLEWNHEQYF.

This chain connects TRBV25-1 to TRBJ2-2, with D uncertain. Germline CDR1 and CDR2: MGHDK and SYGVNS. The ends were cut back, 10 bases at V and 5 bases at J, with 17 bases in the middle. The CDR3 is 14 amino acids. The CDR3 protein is CANTPHDGTGELFF. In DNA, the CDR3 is TGTGCCAATACACCTCATGATGGGACCGGGGAGCTGTTTTTT.

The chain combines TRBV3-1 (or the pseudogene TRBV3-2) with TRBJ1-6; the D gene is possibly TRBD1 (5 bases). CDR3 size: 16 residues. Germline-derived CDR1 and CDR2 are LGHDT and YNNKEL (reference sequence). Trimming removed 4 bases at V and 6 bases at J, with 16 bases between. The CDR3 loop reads CASSPTVFGANSPLHF. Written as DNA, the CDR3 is TGTGCCAGCAGCCCGACAGTCTTCGGGGCTAATTCACCCCTCCACTTT.

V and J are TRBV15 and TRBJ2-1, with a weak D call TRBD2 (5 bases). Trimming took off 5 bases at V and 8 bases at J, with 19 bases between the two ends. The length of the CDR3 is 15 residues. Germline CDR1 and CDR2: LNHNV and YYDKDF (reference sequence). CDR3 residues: CATSGRVARYDEQFF. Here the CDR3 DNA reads TGTGCCACCAGCGGGCGGGTAGCGCGGTACGATGAGCAGTTCTTC. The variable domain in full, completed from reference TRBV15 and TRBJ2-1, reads DAMVIQNPRYQVTQFGKPVTLSCSQTLNHNVMYWYQQKSSQAPKLLFHYYDKDFNNEADTPDNFQSRRPNTSFCFLDIRSPGLGDTAMYLCATSGRVARYDEQFFGPGTRLTVL.

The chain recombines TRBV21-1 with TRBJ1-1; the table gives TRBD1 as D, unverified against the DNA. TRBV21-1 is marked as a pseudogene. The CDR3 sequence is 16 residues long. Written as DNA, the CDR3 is TGTGCCAGCACCTGCGGCAGGGGGTTTTCGCTCACTGAAGCTTTCTTT. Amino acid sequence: CASTCGRGFSLTEAFF.

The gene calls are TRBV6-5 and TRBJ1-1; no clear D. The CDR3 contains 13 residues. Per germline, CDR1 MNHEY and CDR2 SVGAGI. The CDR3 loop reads CARRALTDTEAFF. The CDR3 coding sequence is TGTGCTAGACGGGCCCTAACGGACACTGAAGCTTTCTTT.

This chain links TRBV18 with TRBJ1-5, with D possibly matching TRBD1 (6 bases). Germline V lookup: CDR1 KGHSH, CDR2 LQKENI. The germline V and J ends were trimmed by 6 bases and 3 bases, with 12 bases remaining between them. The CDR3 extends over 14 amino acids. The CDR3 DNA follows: TGTGCCAGCTCCTTAGACAGGTTCAATCAGCCCCAGCATTTT. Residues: CASSLDRFNQPQHF.

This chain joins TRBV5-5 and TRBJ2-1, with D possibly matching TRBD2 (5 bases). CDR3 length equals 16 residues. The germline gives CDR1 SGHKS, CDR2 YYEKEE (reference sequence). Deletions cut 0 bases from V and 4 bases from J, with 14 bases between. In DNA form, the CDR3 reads TGTGCCAGCAGCTTGGGAGGGCCGGCTAATTACAATGAGCAGTTCTTC. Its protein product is CASSLGGPANYNEQFF.

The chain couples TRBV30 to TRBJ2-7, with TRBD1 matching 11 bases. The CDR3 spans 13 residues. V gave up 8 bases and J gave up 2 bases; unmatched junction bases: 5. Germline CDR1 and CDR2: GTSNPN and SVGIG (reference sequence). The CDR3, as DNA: TGTGCCGGCCGGGACAGGGGGACCTACGAGCAGTACTTC. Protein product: CAGRDRGTYEQYF.

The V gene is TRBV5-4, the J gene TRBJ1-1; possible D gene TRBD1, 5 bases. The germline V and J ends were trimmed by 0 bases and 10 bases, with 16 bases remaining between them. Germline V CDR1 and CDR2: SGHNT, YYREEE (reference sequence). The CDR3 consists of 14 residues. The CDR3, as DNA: TGTGCCAGCAGCTTGGGGCAGGGCCTTGGGGTAGCTTTCTTT. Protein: CASSLGQGLGVAFF. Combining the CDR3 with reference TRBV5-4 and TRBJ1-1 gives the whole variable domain ETGVTQSPTHLIKTRGQQVTLRCSSQSGHNTVSWYQQALGQGPQFIFQYYREEENGRGNFPPRFSGLQFPNYSSELNVNALELDDSALYLCASSLGQGLGVAFFGQGTRLTVV.

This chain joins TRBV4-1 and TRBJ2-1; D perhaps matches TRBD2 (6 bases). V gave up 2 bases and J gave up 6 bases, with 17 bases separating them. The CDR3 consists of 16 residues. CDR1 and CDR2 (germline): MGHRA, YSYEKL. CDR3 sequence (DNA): TGCGCCAGCAGCCAACGATTGGGAGGTCTGGGCAATGAGCAGTTCTTC. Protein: CASSQRLGGLGNEQFF.

CDR3 DNA sequence: TGTGCCAGCAGCTCCAGCCTCAGGGGGCAGGGGAATTCACCCCTCCACTTT. This gives the protein CASSSSLRGQGNSPLHF. The rearrangement uses TRBV7-9 and TRBJ1-6, with 8 bases identical to TRBD1. The CDR3 is 17 residues long. Germline lookup yields CDR1 SEHNR and CDR2 FQNEAQ (reference sequence). Unmatched junction bases numbered 12, after V lost 4 bases and J lost 7 bases. The full variable domain, rest sourced from reference TRBV7-9 and TRBJ1-6, is DTGVSQNPRHKITKRGQNVTFRCDPISEHNRLYWYRQTLGQGPEFLTYFQNEAQLEKSRLLSDRFSAERPKGSFSTLEIQRTEQGDSAMYLCASSSSLRGQGNSPLHFGNGTRLTVT.

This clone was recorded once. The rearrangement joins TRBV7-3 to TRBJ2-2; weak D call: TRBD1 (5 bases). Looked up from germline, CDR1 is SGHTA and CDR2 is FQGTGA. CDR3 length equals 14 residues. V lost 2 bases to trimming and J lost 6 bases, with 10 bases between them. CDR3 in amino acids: CASSLYQGAGELFF. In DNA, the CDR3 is TGTGCCAGCAGCTTATACCAGGGCGCCGGGGAGCTGTTTTTT. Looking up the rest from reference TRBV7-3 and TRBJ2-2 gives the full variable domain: GAGVSQTPSNKVTEKGKYVELRCDPISGHTALYWYRQSLGQGPEFLIYFQGTGAADDSGLPNDRFFAVRPEGSVSTLKIQRTERGDSAVYLCASSLYQGAGELFFGEGSRLTVL.

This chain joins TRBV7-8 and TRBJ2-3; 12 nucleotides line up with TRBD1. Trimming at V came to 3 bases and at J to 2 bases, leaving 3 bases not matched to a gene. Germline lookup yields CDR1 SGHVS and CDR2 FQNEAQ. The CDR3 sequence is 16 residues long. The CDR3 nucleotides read TGTGCCAGCAGCTTGGGACAGGGGGCTCCCACAGATACGCAGTATTTT. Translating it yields CASSLGQGAPTDTQYF.